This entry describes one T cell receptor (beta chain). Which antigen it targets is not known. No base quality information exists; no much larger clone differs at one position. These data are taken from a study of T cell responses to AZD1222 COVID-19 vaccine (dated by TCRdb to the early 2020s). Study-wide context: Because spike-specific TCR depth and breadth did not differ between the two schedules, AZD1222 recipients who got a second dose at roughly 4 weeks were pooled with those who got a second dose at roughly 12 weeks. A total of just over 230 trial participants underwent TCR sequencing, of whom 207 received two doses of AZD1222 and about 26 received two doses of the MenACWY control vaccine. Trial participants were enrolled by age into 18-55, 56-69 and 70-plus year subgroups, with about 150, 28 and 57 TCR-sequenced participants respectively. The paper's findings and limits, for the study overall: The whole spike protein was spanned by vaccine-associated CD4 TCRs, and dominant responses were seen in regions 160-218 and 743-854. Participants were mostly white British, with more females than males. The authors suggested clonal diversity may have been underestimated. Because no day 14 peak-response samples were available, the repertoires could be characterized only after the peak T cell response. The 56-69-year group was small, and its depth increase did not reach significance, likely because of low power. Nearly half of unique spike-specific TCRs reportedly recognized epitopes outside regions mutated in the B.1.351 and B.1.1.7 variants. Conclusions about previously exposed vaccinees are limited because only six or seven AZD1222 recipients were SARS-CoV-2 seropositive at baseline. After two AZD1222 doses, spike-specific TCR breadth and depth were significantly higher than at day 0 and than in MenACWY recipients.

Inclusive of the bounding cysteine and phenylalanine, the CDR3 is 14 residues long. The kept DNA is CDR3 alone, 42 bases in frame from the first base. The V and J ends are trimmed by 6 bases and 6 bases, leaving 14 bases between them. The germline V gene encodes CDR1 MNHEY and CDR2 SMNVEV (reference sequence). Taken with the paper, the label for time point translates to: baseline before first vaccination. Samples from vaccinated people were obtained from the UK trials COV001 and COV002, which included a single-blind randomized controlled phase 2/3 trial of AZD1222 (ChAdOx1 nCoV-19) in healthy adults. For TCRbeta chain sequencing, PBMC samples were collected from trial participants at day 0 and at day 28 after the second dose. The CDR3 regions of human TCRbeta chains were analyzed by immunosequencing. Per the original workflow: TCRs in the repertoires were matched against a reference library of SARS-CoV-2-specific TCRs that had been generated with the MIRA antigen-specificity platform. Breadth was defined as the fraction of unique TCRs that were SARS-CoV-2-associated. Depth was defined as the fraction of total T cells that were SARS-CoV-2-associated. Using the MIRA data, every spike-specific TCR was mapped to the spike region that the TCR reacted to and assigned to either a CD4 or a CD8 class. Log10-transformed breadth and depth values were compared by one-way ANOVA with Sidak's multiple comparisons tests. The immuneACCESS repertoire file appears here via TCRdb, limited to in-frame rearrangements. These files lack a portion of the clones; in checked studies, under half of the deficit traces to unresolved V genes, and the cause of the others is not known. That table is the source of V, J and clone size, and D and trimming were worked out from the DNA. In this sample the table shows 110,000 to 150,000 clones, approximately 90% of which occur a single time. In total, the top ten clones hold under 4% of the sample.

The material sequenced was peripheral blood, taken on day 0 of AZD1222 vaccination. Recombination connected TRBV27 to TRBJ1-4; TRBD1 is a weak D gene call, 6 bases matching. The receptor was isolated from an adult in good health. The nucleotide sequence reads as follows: TGTGCCAGCAGATCGCGGGGGGGCTATGAAAAACTGTTTTTT. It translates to CASRSRGGYEKLFF.